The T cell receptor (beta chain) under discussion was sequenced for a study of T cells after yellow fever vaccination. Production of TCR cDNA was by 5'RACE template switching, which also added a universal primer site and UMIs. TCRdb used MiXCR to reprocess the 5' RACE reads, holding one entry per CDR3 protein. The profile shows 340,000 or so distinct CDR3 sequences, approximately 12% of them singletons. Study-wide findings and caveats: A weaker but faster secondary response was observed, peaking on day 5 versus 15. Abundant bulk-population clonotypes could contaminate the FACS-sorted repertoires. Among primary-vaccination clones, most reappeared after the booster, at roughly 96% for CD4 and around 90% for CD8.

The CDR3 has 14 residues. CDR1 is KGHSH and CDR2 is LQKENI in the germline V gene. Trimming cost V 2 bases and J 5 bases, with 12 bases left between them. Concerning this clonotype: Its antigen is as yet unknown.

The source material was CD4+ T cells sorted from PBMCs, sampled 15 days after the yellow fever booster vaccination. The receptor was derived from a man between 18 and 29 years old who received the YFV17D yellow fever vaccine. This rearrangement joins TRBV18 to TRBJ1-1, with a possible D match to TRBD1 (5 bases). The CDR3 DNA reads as TGTGCCAGCTCACCAGGGACGGGATTGACTGAAGCTTTCTTT. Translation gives CASSPGTGLTEAFF.